This T cell receptor beta chain was found in a study of shared clonotypes between healthy human individuals. Findings and limits, study-wide: In the sorted subsets, rarefaction showed sequencing was incomplete despite large depth. The generation probabilities recorded for non-shared clonotypes fell below those of clonotypes shared by all four donors. The sampled material consisted only of blood, and tissue repertoires are likely to differ.

V dropped 9 bases and J dropped 3 bases, with 15 bases sitting between them. CDR1 LNHDA and CDR2 SQIVND come from the germline V gene (reference sequence). The CDR3 runs to 13 residues. To note about this clone: The target antigen is unknown.

Terminally differentiated effector memory CD45RA+ cells were left out of the naive CD8 fraction, which was CD45RO-negative and positively selected for CCR7. The donors were all Caucasian adults (living in Nashville, Tennessee). Sequencing was performed with immunoSEQ multiplex PCR; in TCRdb, only in-frame clones are kept and a portion is missing. The sample has a few million clones, just under 95% seen once. The TCR was taken from a man between 18 and 35 years old in good health. Some clones in this sample may be carry-over from other donors' samples. This chain uses TRBV19 with TRBJ2-7; D is perhaps TRBD1 (6 bases). The source material was naive CD8+ T cells from PBMCs. The CDR3 nucleotides read TGTGCCAGCTCGCCCGGGACATACTACGAGCAGTACTTC. Its translation is CASSPGTYYEQYF.